These T cell receptor beta chains were read from a single sample in a study of graft-versus-host responses after intestinal transplantation. TCRdb keeps only in-frame clones here, not all; method: immunoSEQ multiplex PCR. The top ten hold approximately 1.4% of the sample, which has about 98,000 clones, around 86% seen once. The material sequenced was PBMCs, taken 255 days after intestinal transplant. Receptor source: a human patient who received an intestinal transplant, so some T cells may come from the graft donor. The CDR3 runs from the conserved cysteine through the conserved F or W. The order of the fields is D gene, CDR3 length, V gene, clone size, J gene, CDR3 protein, CDR3 DNA. The D gene is left open where the match is weak. Rows give clone size only sometimes, using once, few, many, or a class for an expanded clone.

TRBD1,15,TRBV5-6,-,TRBJ2-3,CASSSTGVRVDTQYF,TGTGCCAGCAGCTCGACAGGGGTCCGGGTTGATACGCAGTATTTT
-,13,TRBV6-1,-,TRBJ1-1,CASSPRGGTEAFF,TGTGCCAGCAGCCCCAGGGGAGGCACTGAAGCTTTCTTT
-,14,TRBV7-6,-,TRBJ2-1,CASSSRDRDYEQFF,TGTGCCAGCAGCTCCCGAGACAGGGACTATGAGCAGTTCTTC
-,13,TRBV6-6,-,TRBJ2-1,CATRQGGLNEQFF,TGTGCCACCCGTCAGGGGGGCCTAAATGAGCAGTTCTTC
TRBD1,14,TRBV28,-,TRBJ1-5,CASSLGRGDQPQHF,TGTGCCAGCAGTTTAGGCAGGGGGGATCAGCCCCAGCATTTT
TRBD1,16,TRBV4-2,few,TRBJ2-3,CASSQGGTGGPDTQYF,TGTGCCAGCAGCCAAGGGGGGACAGGGGGGCCAGATACGCAGTATTTT
-,15,TRBV5-6,-,TRBJ1-2,CASDGPGGHDYGYTF,TGTGCCAGCGACGGTCCCGGCGGACATGACTATGGCTACACCTTC
TRBD2,14,TRBV9,-,TRBJ2-5,CASSVFSGEETQYF,TGTGCCAGCAGCGTTTTTAGCGGGGAGGAGACCCAGTACTTC
-,15,TRBV2,-,TRBJ1-1,CASSELRVLNTEAFF,TGTGCCAGCAGTGAGTTAAGGGTCCTGAACACTGAAGCTTTCTTT
-,15,TRBV7-2,-,TRBJ1-5,CASSLSEISNQPQHF,TGTGCCAGCAGCTTATCCGAAATTAGCAATCAGCCCCAGCATTTT
TRBD1,16,TRBV27,-,TRBJ1-2,CASSLSSNRGDYGYTF,TGTGCCAGCAGTTTAAGCTCCAACAGGGGGGACTATGGCTACACCTTC
TRBD1,17,TRBV9,-,TRBJ2-7,CASSVDPGTGLIYEQYF,TGTGCCAGCAGCGTAGACCCCGGGACAGGTTTAATCTACGAGCAGTACTTC
TRBD2,14,TRBV9,few,TRBJ2-1,CASSIGTSGNEQFF,TGTGCCAGCAGTATAGGGACTAGTGGCAATGAGCAGTTCTTC
TRBD1,16,TRBV7-9,-,TRBJ2-1,CASSLWVTGSYNEQFF,TGTGCCAGCAGCTTATGGGTGACAGGGTCCTACAATGAGCAGTTCTTC
-,16,TRBV5-4,-,TRBJ2-3,CASSLVGRGGTDTQYF,TGTGCCAGCAGCTTGGTGGGGAGGGGGGGCACAGATACGCAGTATTTT
-,16,TRBV19,-,TRBJ1-5,CASSIATRESHQPQHF,TGTGCCAGTAGTATAGCAACGAGGGAGTCCCATCAGCCCCAGCATTTT
TRBD1,14,TRBV7-9,-,TRBJ1-5,CASSLGTGERPQHF,TGTGCCAGCAGCCTCGGGACAGGTGAGAGGCCCCAGCATTTT
-,16,TRBV5-1,-,TRBJ2-2,CASSFGAEALEGELFF,TGCGCCAGCAGCTTCGGCGCGGAGGCCCTCGAAGGGGAGCTGTTTTTT
TRBD2,18,TRBV5-1,-,TRBJ2-1,CASSLAVSGGLVHNEQFF,TGCGCCAGCAGCTTGGCCGTGTCGGGAGGTCTGGTTCACAATGAGCAGTTCTTC
-,13,TRBV6-1,-,TRBJ1-2,CASSRAPNYGYTF,TGTGCCAGCAGCCGGGCCCCTAACTATGGCTACACCTTC
-,14,TRBV5-8,-,TRBJ2-7,CASSPREWGVEQYF,TGTGCCAGCAGCCCCCGCGAATGGGGGGTGGAGCAGTACTTC
-,14,TRBV7-9,-,TRBJ1-5,CASSLGGVNQPQHF,TGTGCCAGCAGCTTAGGGGGGGTGAATCAGCCCCAGCATTTT
-,15,TRBV7-6,-,TRBJ2-5,CASSLWTEGGETQYF,TGTGCCAGCAGCCTCTGGACAGAGGGGGGAGAGACCCAGTACTTC
-,13,TRBV14,-,TRBJ2-1,CASSPWLPGTPFF,TGTGCCAGCAGCCCCTGGTTACCGGGGACTCCTTTCTTC
TRBD1,16,TRBV11-2,-,TRBJ2-5,CASSRNRDRGLETQYF,TGTGCCAGCAGCCGTAACCGGGACAGGGGATTAGAGACCCAGTACTTC
-,13,TRBV14,-,TRBJ1-2,CASSQKQGYGYTF,TGTGCCAGCAGCCAAAAACAAGGGTATGGCTACACCTTC
-,15,TRBV6-5,-,TRBJ2-7,CASSYSKQGTGEQYF,TGTGCCAGCAGTTACTCGAAACAGGGGACTGGGGAGCAGTACTTC
TRBD2,16,TRBV5-1,-,TRBJ2-5,CASRQGAGGDQETQYF,TGCGCCAGCAGACAAGGAGCGGGAGGGGACCAAGAGACCCAGTACTTC
-,12,TRBV19,-,TRBJ2-5,CASSTVGETQYF,TGTGCCAGTAGTACGGTGGGAGAGACCCAGTACTTC
TRBD2,13,TRBV6-1,-,TRBJ2-2,CASSGRGTGELFF,TGTGCCAGCTCAGGGAGGGGCACCGGGGAGCTGTTTTTT
-,14,TRBV27,-,TRBJ2-7,CASSLGRGVYEQYF,TGTGCCAGCAGTTTGGGCAGGGGTGTCTACGAGCAGTACTTC
-,14,TRBV15,-,TRBJ1-4,CATGAGPVREKLFF,TGTGCCACCGGGGCAGGGCCAGTGCGTGAAAAACTGTTTTTT
-,15,TRBV29-1,-,TRBJ1-5,CSVNRGRGSNQPQHF,TGCAGCGTTAACCGGGGCAGGGGAAGCAATCAGCCCCAGCATTTT
-,12,TRBV2,-,TRBJ1-6,CASSGDNSPLHF,TGTGCCAGCAGTGGGGACAATTCACCCCTCCACTTT
TRBD2,17,TRBV2,-,TRBJ2-5,CASPGAKSGGTQETQYF,TGTGCTTCACCCGGGGCCAAGAGCGGGGGGACTCAAGAGACCCAGTACTTC
TRBD2,15,TRBV4-2,-,TRBJ2-1,CASSQETSGSYEQFF,TGTGCCAGCAGCCAAGAAACTAGCGGGAGCTATGAGCAGTTCTTC
-,14,TRBV28,-,TRBJ1-2,CASSPPRGDYGYTF,TGTGCCAGCAGTCCCCCTCGGGGGGACTATGGCTACACCTTC
-,14,TRBV27,-,TRBJ2-7,CASSLLRSTYEQYF,TGTGCCAGCAGTTTGCTTAGGAGTACCTACGAGCAGTACTTC
-,14,TRBV28,-,TRBJ2-7,CASSLRTGNYEQYF,TGTGCCAGCAGTTTGAGGACGGGAAACTACGAGCAGTACTTC
TRBD2,19,TRBV27,-,TRBJ2-4,CASRGEASGSCCAKNIQYF,TGTGCCAGCAGGGGAGAGGCTAGCGGGAGCTGTTGTGCCAAAAACATTCAGTACTTC
-,14,TRBV19,-,TRBJ2-6,CASSLTSGANVLTF,TGTGCCAGTAGTCTTACCTCTGGGGCCAACGTCCTGACTTTC